What follows are 26 T cell receptor beta chains derived from one specimen sequenced in a study of ipilimumab plus nivolumab after autologous stem cell transplantation. The protocol was immunoSEQ multiplex PCR, while the TCRdb copy is restricted to in-frame clones and leaves out a portion. The repertoire has about 18,000 clones, about 80% of them found once; the top ten carry roughly a tenth. The material sequenced was PBMCs, taken in a trial of ipilimumab plus nivolumab as post-transplant consolidation. The receptors originated from a male donor with diffuse large B-cell lymphoma.

The chain has TRBV5-8 and TRBJ2-7; a weak D match, TRBD1 (6 bases). This CDR3 has 15 amino acids. Germline V gives CDR1 SGHTS, CDR2 YDEGEE. V was pared by 4 bases and J by 3 bases, with 17 bases between. CDR3 loop: CASSPEPGQNYEQYF. CDR3 coding DNA: TGTGCCAGCAGCCCGGAACCGGGACAAAACTACGAGCAGTACTTC.

This clone was recorded only once. This chain joins TRBV19 and TRBJ1-2, with TRBD1 matching over 7 bases. The CDR3 covers 18 residues. Trimming removed 1 base from V and 3 bases from J; junction bases left unmatched: 14. The germline V gene encodes CDR1 LNHDA and CDR2 SQIVND (reference sequence). The CDR3, as DNA: TGTGCCAGTAGTATAGCGAAGAGGGGGCACGGCAGAGACTATGGCTACACCTTC. Its translation is CASSIAKRGHGRDYGYTF.

J is TRBJ1-2 and V is TRBV2, with D possibly matching TRBD1 (5 bases). V lost 6 bases to trimming and J lost 4 bases, with 18 bases between them. The CDR3 totals 15 residues. The germline V gene has CDR1 SNHLY and CDR2 FYNNEI. In nucleotides, the CDR3 is TGTGCCAGCAGGCTCCCCGGGACCCCAGGCTATGGCTACACCTTC. Protein product: CASRLPGTPGYGYTF. Complete variable domain (other parts from reference TRBV2 and TRBJ1-2): EPEVTQTPSHQVTQMGQEVILRCVPISNHLYFYWYRQILGQKVEFLVSFYNNEISEKSEIFDDQFSVERPDGSNFTLKIRSTKLEDSAMYFCASRLPGTPGYGYTFGSGTRLTVV.

V and J are TRBV19 and TRBJ2-2; 7 positions agree with TRBD2. Trimming cost V 5 bases and J 3 bases; bases outside gene matches: 15. The CDR3 runs to 18 residues. Germline V gene data show CDR1 as LNHDA and CDR2 as SQIVND (reference sequence). The CDR3 DNA reads TGTGCCAGTAGTGTCGAAAATCCCGGACTAGTCGACACCGGGGAGCTGTTTTTT. The encoded protein is CASSVENPGLVDTGELFF. The whole variable domain, filled in from reference TRBV19 and TRBJ2-2, reads DGGITQSPKYLFRKEGQNVTLSCEQNLNHDAMYWYRQDPGQGLRLIYYSQIVNDFQKGDIAEGYSVSREKKESFPLTVTSAQKNPTAFYLCASSVENPGLVDTGELFFGEGSRLTVL.

The gene calls are TRBV18 and TRBJ2-3, with 7 bases identical to TRBD2. Unmatched junction bases numbered 15, after V lost 5 bases and J lost 4 bases. The CDR3 is 17 residues long. Germline lookup yields CDR1 KGHSH and CDR2 LQKENI. The CDR3 loop is CASSDLKRSGGSDTQYF. DNA for the CDR3: TGTGCCAGCTCAGACCTTAAAAGGTCGGGAGGATCAGATACGCAGTATTTT.

Here the CDR3 DNA reads TGTGCCAGCAGCTTAGAGGAGGGACCCTACGAGCAGTACTTC. It encodes CASSLEEGPYEQYF. The V gene is TRBV13, the J gene TRBJ2-7; possibly TRBD2 for D (6 bases). From germline, CDR1 is PRHDT and CDR2 FYEKMQ (reference sequence). Trimming removed 1 base from V and 2 bases from J, with 9 bases in between. This CDR3 is built from 14 residues.

By sample share, this clone is medium-sized. The chain carries TRBV6-5 and TRBJ1-1, with D perhaps matching TRBD1 (5 bases). CDR1 is MNHEY and CDR2 is SVGAGI in the germline V gene. The length of the CDR3 is 14 residues. V gave up 7 bases and J gave up 6 bases, with 18 bases separating them. The CDR3 DNA reads as TGTGCCAGCATCACCTTAAATCAGGGCGCTGAAGCTTTCTTT. It specifies CASITLNQGAEAFF.

There are a few counts of this clone. The chain uses TRBV10-2 and TRBJ1-6; no firm D call. Germline CDR1 is WSHSY and CDR2 is SAAADI. Trimming cost V 0 bases and J 8 bases, with 17 bases left between them. The CDR3 consists of 17 residues. Written as DNA, the CDR3 is TGCGCCAGCAGTGAGTCGGGAGGGTTCATGGGATATTCACCCCTCCACTTT. Protein product: CASSESGGFMGYSPLHF.

This chain links TRBV6-5 with TRBJ1-6; 7 nucleotides match TRBD1. The CDR3 length is 15 residues. Germline loops: CDR1 MNHEY, CDR2 SVGAGI. With 5 bases clipped from V and 9 bases from J, the junction kept 10 bases outside the gene matches. CDR3 in amino acids: CASSRGGQGGSPLHF. The CDR3 region has the DNA TGTGCCAGCAGTAGGGGAGGGCAGGGGGGTTCACCCCTCCACTTT.

V is TRBV5-6 and J is TRBJ2-2; possibly TRBD1 for D (6 bases). Trimming cost V 3 bases and J 7 bases, with 16 bases left between them. In germline, CDR1 is SGHDT, CDR2 YYEEEE. This CDR3 region has 15 residues. CDR3: CASSSLLQGRGELFF. For the CDR3, the DNA is TGTGCCAGCAGCTCCTTGCTCCAGGGGCGCGGGGAGCTGTTTTTT. Supplemented by reference TRBV5-6 and TRBJ2-2, the full variable domain reads DAGVTQSPTHLIKTRGQQVTLRCSPKSGHDTVSWYQQALGQGPQFIFQYYEEEERQRGNFPDRFSGHQFPNYSSELNVNALLLGDSALYLCASSSLLQGRGELFFGEGSRLTVL.

The chain couples TRBV14 to TRBJ2-1; 10 nucleotides agree with TRBD1. Germline CDR1 is SGHDN and CDR2 is FVKESK. The CDR3 runs 17 residues. Trimming cost V 5 bases and J 4 bases; bases outside gene matches: 11. The CDR3: CASSKGYGTGVYNEQFF. CDR3 nucleotides: TGTGCCAGCAGCAAAGGGTACGGGACAGGGGTATACAATGAGCAGTTCTTC. Together with reference TRBV14 and TRBJ2-1, the CDR3 gives the full variable domain: EAGVTQFPSHSVIEKGQTVTLRCDPISGHDNLYWYRRVMGKEIKFLLHFVKESKQDESGMPNNRFLAERTGGTYSTLKVQPAELEDSGVYFCASSKGYGTGVYNEQFFGPGTRLTVL.

The V gene is TRBV5-1, the J gene TRBJ2-3; TRBD2 matches at 8 bases. With 6 bases clipped from V and 0 bases from J, the junction kept 6 bases outside the gene matches. The germline V gene encodes CDR1 SGHRS and CDR2 YFSETQ. The length of the CDR3 is 15 residues. This CDR3 is CASISSGGSTDTQYF. CDR3 nucleotide sequence: TGCGCCAGCATTTCAAGCGGGGGTAGCACAGATACGCAGTATTTT. Full variable domain (outside the CDR3, taken from reference TRBV5-1 and TRBJ2-3): KAGVTQTPRYLIKTRGQQVTLSCSPISGHRSVSWYQQTPGQGLQFLFEYFSETQRNKGNFPGRFSGRQFSNSRSEMNVSTLELGDSALYLCASISSGGSTDTQYFGPGTRLTVL.

The chain couples TRBV4-1 to TRBJ2-5, with a weak D call TRBD2 (5 bases). Per the germline V gene, CDR1 is MGHRA and CDR2 is YSYEKL. This CDR3 region has 16 residues. Trimming left V 1 base short and J 4 bases short, with 16 bases between. CDR3 sequence: CASSQASPGSRETQYF. The CDR3 nucleotides are TGCGCCAGCAGCCAAGCTTCTCCGGGGAGTAGAGAGACCCAGTACTTC.

This clone is a singleton in its sample. In DNA form, the CDR3 reads TGTGCCAGCAGCTTAGTAGCGGGGGGTAGCACAGATACGCAGTATTTT. Translating it yields CASSLVAGGSTDTQYF. The V gene is TRBV7-2, the J gene TRBJ2-3; TRBD2 aligns across 10 bases. Trimming took 1 base from V and 0 from J; bases not matched to a gene: 1. Germline-derived CDR1 and CDR2 are SGHTA and FQGNSA. The CDR3 runs 16 residues.

Concerning this clone: A junction boundary mismatches the germline segment, possibly from a read error. V and J are TRBV7-9 and TRBJ1-4; D unclear. Germline V lookup: CDR1 SEHNR, CDR2 FQNEAQ (reference sequence). The CDR3 extends over 16 amino acids. The CDR3 is CASSPRGVSTSEKLFF. The CDR3 nucleotides read TGTGCCAGCAGCCCCCGCGGAGTGTCAACTAGTGAAAAACTGTTTTTT.

The gene calls are TRBV5-4 and TRBJ1-4, with no clear D. V gave up 2 bases and J gave up 4 bases, with 21 bases separating them. Germline CDR1 reads SGHNT; CDR2 reads YYREEE (reference sequence). The CDR3 length is 18 residues. The CDR3 loop reads CASSFRVPYSSFNEKLFF. The DNA of the CDR3 is TGTGCCAGCAGCTTCAGAGTCCCCTACAGTTCTTTTAATGAAAAACTGTTTTTT.

The chain joins TRBV4-2 to TRBJ1-1; weak D call: TRBD1 (5 bases). This CDR3 is built from 18 residues. The germline V and J ends were trimmed by 0 bases and 3 bases, with 20 bases remaining between them. Germline V gene sequence: CDR1 LGHNA, CDR2 YNFKEQ. The CDR3 region is CASSQDRRGGVGDTEAFF. The CDR3 DNA is TGTGCCAGCAGCCAAGATCGTCGGGGCGGTGTTGGGGACACTGAAGCTTTCTTT.

The V call is TRBV19, the J call TRBJ2-1; no definite D call. Trimming shortened V by 1 base and J by 8 bases, and 18 bases separated the two germline ends. The CDR3 has 16 residues. Germline V gives CDR1 LNHDA, CDR2 SQIVND (reference sequence). CDR3 loop: CASSIGSLFRGDEQFF. The CDR3 nucleotides read TGTGCCAGTAGTATAGGCTCCCTCTTTCGAGGCGATGAGCAGTTCTTC. Full variable domain (remainder filled in from reference TRBV19 and TRBJ2-1): DGGITQSPKYLFRKEGQNVTLSCEQNLNHDAMYWYRQDPGQGLRLIYYSQIVNDFQKGDIAEGYSVSREKKESFPLTVTSAQKNPTAFYLCASSIGSLFRGDEQFFGPGTRLTVL.

The J gene is TRBJ1-6, the V gene TRBV7-9; unclear D gene. CDR3 length equals 14 residues. Trimming stripped 5 bases from V and 5 bases from J, with 10 bases between. Germline CDR1 is SEHNR and CDR2 is FQNEAQ (reference sequence). In DNA form, the CDR3 reads TGTGCCAGCAGCAGGGCGGTGGATAATTCACCCCTCCACTTT. Translated: CASSRAVDNSPLHF.

The chain has TRBV2 and TRBJ2-4; unclear D gene. The CDR3 is 14 amino acids. The V gene lost 6 bases and the J gene lost 5 bases, with 14 bases spanning the gap. From germline, CDR1 is SNHLY and CDR2 FYNNEI. CDR3 region: CASSRASGENIQYF. CDR3 in DNA: TGTGCCAGCAGCCGGGCCTCTGGGGAAAACATTCAGTACTTC.

The V gene is TRBV5-4, the J gene TRBJ2-5; D tentatively reads TRBD1 or TRBD2 (5 bases each). The germline V and J ends were trimmed by 3 bases and 4 bases, with 10 bases remaining between them. Germline CDR1 is SGHNT and CDR2 is YYREEE (reference sequence). This CDR3 is 13 amino acids long. The CDR3 sequence is CASSYRGRETQYF. CDR3 nucleotides: TGTGCCAGCAGCTATCGGGGCCGAGAGACCCAGTACTTC.

The chain recombines TRBV13 with TRBJ1-1; maybe TRBD1 (6 bases). V lost 5 bases and J lost 0, with 13 bases in between. Per the germline V gene, CDR1 is PRHDT and CDR2 is FYEKMQ (reference sequence). The CDR3 spans 15 residues. The CDR3 spells CASSLGGQLNTEAFF. CDR3 DNA: TGTGCCAGCAGCCTGGGGGGGCAATTGAACACTGAAGCTTTCTTT.

This chain joins TRBV19 and TRBJ2-3; 9 bases agree with TRBD2. Germline-derived CDR1 and CDR2 are LNHDA and SQIVND (reference sequence). J lost 0 bases, V lost 8 bases, and 9 bases had no gene match. This CDR3 comprises 16 residues. Here the CDR3 reads CASSSKLAGSTDTQYF. In nucleotides, the CDR3 is TGTGCCAGTTCCAGTAAACTAGCGGGTAGCACAGATACGCAGTATTTT. The full variable domain, completed using reference TRBV19 and TRBJ2-3, is DGGITQSPKYLFRKEGQNVTLSCEQNLNHDAMYWYRQDPGQGLRLIYYSQIVNDFQKGDIAEGYSVSREKKESFPLTVTSAQKNPTAFYLCASSSKLAGSTDTQYFGPGTRLTVL.

The rearrangement uses TRBV2 and TRBJ1-5, with D possibly TRBD1 on 5 matching bases. Trimming took off 7 bases at V and 4 bases at J, with 14 bases between the two ends. CDR1 SNHLY and CDR2 FYNNEI come from the germline V gene. This CDR3 has 14 amino acids. CDR3 in DNA: TGTGCCAGCACCCCCCGGAGGGGTAATCAGCCCCAGCATTTT. The encoded protein is CASTPRRGNQPQHF.

The CDR3 nucleotides read TGTGCCAGCAGCCCGTCCCGGGACTACGAGCAGTACTTC. Amino acids: CASSPSRDYEQYF. The genes are TRBV11-2 and TRBJ2-7; a possible D gene is TRBD2 (5 bases). The germline V and J ends were trimmed by 5 bases and 3 bases, with 11 bases remaining between them. The CDR3 loop spans 13 amino acids. Germline lookup yields CDR1 SGHAT and CDR2 FQNNGV.

The chain employs TRBV7-9 and TRBJ2-3; weak D call: TRBD1 (5 bases). V lost 4 bases, J lost 2 bases, and 13 bases lay in between. The CDR3 has 15 amino acids. The germline gives CDR1 SEHNR, CDR2 FQNEAQ (reference sequence). The CDR3: CASSWGDSNTDTQYF. Here the CDR3 DNA reads TGTGCCAGCAGCTGGGGCGACAGCAACACAGATACGCAGTATTTT.